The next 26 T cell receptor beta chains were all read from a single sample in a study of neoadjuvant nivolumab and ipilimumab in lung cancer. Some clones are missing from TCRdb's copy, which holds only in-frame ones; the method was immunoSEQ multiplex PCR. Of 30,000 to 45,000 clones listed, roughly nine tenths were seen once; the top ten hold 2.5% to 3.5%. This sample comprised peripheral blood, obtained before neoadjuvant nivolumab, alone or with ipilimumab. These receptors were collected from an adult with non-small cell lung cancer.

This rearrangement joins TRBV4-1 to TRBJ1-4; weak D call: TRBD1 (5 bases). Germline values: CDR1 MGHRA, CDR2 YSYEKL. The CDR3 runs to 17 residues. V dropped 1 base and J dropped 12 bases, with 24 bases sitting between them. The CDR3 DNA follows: TGCGCCAGCAGCCAAGTGGACATGGGCTTTCTCTTTCGAGAACTGTTTTTT. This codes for CASSQVDMGFLFRELFF.

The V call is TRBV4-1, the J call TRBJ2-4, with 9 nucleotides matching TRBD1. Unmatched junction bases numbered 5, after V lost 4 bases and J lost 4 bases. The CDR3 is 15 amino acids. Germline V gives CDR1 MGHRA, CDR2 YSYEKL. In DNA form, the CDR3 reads TGCGCCAGCAGCCGACCGGGACAGGGAAAAAACATTCAGTACTTC. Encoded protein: CASSRPGQGKNIQYF.

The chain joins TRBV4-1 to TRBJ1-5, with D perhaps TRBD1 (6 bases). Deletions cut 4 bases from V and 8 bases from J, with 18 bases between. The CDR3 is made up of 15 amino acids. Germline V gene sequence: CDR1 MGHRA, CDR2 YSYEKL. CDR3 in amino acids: CASSPRVGGGKPQHF. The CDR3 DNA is TGCGCCAGCAGCCCCCGGGTGGGAGGGGGAAAGCCCCAGCATTTT.

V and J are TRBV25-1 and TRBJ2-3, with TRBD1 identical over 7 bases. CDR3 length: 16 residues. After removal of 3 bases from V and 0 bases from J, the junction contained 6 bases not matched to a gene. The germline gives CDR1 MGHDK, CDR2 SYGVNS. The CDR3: CASSDRDRESTDTQYF. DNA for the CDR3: TGTGCCAGCAGTGATCGGGACAGAGAGAGCACAGATACGCAGTATTTT.

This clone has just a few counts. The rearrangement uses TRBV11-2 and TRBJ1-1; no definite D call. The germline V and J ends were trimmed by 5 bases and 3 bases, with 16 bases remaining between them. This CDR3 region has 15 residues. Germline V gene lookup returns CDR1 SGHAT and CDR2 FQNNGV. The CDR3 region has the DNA TGTGCCAGCAGCGCCCGACTTAGGGCGGACACTGAAGCTTTCTTT. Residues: CASSARLRADTEAFF.

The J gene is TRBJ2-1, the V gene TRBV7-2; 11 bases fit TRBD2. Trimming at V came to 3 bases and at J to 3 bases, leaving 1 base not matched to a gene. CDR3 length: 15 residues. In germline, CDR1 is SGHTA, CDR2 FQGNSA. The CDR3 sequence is CASSLGLADYNEQFF. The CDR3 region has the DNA TGTGCCAGCAGCTTGGGACTAGCGGACTACAATGAGCAGTTCTTC. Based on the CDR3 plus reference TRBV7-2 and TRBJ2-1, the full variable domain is GAGVSQSPSNKVTEKGKDVELRCDPISGHTALYWYRQSLGQGLEFLIYFQGNSAPDKSGLPSDRFSAERTGGSVSTLTIQRTQQEDSAVYLCASSLGLADYNEQFFGPGTRLTVL.

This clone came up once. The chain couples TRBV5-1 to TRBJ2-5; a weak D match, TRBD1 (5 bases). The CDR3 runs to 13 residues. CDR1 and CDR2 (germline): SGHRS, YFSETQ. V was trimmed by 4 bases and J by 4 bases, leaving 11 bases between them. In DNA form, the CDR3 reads TGCGCCAGCAGCGCGGACAATGGAGAGACCCAGTACTTC. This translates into CASSADNGETQYF.

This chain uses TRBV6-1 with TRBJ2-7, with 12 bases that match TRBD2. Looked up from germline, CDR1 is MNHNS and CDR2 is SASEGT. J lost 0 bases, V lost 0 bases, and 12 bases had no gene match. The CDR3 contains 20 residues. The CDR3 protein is CASSEAKGWPLAGGSYEQYF. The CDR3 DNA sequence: TGTGCCAGCAGTGAAGCGAAGGGGTGGCCACTAGCGGGAGGCTCCTACGAGCAGTACTTC.

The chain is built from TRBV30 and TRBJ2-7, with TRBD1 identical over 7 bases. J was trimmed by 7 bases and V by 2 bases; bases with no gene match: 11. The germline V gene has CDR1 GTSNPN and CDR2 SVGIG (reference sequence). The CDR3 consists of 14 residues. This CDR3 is CAWSNTHRDSEQYF. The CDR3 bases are TGTGCCTGGAGTAATACCCACCGGGACAGTGAGCAGTACTTC.

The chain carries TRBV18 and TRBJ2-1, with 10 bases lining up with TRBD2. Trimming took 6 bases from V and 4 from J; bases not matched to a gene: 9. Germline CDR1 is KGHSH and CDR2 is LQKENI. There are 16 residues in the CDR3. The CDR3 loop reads CASSVRTSGNYNEQFF. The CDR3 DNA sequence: TGTGCCAGCTCGGTACGGACTAGCGGAAATTACAATGAGCAGTTCTTC.

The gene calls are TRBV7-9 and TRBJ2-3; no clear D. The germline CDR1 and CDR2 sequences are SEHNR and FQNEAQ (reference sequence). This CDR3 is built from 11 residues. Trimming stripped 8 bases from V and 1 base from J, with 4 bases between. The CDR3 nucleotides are TGTGCCAGCGAAGGCACAGATACGCAGTATTTT. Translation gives CASEGTDTQYF. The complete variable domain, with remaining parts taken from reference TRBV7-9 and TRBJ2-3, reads DTGVSQNPRHKITKRGQNVTFRCDPISEHNRLYWYRQTLGQGPEFLTYFQNEAQLEKSRLLSDRFSAERPKGSFSTLEIQRTEQGDSAMYLCASEGTDTQYFGPGTRLTVL.

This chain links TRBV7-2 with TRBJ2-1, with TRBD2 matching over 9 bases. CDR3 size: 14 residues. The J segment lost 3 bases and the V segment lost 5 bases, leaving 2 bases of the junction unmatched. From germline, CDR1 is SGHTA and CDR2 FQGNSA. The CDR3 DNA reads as TGTGCCAGCAGCCGACTAGCGGACTACAATGAGCAGTTCTTC. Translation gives CASSRLADYNEQFF.

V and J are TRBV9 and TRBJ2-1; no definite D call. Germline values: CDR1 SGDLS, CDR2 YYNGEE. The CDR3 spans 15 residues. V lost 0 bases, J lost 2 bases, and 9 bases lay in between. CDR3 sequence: CASSVGRLTYNEQFF. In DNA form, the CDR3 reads TGTGCCAGCAGCGTAGGGCGGTTGACCTACAATGAGCAGTTCTTC.

CDR3 in DNA: TGTGCCTGGAGCCGGACCGCCACCGGGGAGCTGTTTTTT. This sequence encodes CAWSRTATGELFF. V usage is TRBV30 and J usage is TRBJ2-2; D uncertain. Trimming pared 3 bases from V and 4 bases from J, leaving 9 bases between. The V gene's germline CDR1 is GTSNPN and CDR2 SVGIG (reference sequence). The length of the CDR3 is 13 residues.

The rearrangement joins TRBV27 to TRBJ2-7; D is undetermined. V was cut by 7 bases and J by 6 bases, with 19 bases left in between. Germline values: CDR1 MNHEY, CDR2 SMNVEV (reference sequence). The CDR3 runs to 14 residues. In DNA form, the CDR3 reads TGTGCCAGCACCTCGGGCGCCGGGCTGCGCGAGCAGTACTTC. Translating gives CASTSGAGLREQYF.

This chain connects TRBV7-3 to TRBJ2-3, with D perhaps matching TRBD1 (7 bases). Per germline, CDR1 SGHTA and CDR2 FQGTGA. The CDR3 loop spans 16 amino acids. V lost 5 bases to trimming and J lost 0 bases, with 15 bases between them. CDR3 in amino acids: CASSPLAGQSTDTQYF. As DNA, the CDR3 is TGTGCCAGCAGCCCGCTTGCGGGACAGAGCACAGATACGCAGTATTTT.

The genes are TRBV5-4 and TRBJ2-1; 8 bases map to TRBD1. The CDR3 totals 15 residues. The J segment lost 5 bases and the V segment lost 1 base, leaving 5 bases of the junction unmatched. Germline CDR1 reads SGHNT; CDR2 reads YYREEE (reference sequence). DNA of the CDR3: TGTGCCAGCAGCTTGCCAGGGGGCGCCAACAATGAGCAGTTCTTC. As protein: CASSLPGGANNEQFF.

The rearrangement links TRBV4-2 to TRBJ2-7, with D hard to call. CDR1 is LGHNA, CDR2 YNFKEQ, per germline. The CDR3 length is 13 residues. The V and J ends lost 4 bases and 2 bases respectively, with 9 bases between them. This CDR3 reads CASSPQSAYEQYF. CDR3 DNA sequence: TGTGCCAGCAGCCCCCAATCAGCCTACGAGCAGTACTTC.

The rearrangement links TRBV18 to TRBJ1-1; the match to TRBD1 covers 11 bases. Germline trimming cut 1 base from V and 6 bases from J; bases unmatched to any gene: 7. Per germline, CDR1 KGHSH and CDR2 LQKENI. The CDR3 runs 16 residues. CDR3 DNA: TGTGCCAGCTCACCACGGACAGGGGGCGGGTTTTCTGAAGCTTTCTTT. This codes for CASSPRTGGGFSEAFF.

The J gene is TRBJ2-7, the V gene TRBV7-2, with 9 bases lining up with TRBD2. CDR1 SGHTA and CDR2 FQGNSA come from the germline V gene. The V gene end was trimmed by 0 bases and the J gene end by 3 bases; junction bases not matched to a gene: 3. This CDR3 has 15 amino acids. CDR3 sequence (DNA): TGTGCCAGCAGCTTAGCGGCTAGCGGGATCTACGAGCAGTACTTC. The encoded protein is CASSLAASGIYEQYF.

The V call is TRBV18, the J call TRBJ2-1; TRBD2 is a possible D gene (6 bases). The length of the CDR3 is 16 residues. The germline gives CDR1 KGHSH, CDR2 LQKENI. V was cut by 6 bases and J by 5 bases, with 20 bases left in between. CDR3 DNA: TGTGCCAGCTCTCGCACCACAGCGGAGGGAGACAATGAGCAGTTCTTC. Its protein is CASSRTTAEGDNEQFF.

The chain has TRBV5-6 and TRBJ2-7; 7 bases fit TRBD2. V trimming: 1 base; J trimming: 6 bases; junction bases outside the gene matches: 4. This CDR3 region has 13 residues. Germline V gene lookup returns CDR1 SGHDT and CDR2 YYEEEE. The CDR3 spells CASSLFGRAEQYF. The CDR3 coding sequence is TGTGCCAGCAGCTTGTTTGGGAGGGCCGAGCAGTACTTC. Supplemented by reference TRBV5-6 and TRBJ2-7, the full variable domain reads DAGVTQSPTHLIKTRGQQVTLRCSPKSGHDTVSWYQQALGQGPQFIFQYYEEEERQRGNFPDRFSGHQFPNYSSELNVNALLLGDSALYLCASSLFGRAEQYFGPGTRLTVT.

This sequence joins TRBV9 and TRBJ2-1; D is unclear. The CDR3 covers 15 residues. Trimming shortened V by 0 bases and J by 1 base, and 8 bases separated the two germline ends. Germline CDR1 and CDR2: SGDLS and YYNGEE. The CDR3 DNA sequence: TGTGCCAGCAGCGTAGCAGGCGAGTCCTACAATGAGCAGTTCTTC. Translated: CASSVAGESYNEQFF.

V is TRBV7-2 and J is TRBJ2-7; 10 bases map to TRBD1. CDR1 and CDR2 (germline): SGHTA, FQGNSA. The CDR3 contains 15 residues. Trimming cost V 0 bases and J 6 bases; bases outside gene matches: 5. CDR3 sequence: CASSLAPWDRGEQYF. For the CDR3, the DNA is TGTGCCAGCAGCTTAGCGCCTTGGGACAGGGGCGAGCAGTACTTC.

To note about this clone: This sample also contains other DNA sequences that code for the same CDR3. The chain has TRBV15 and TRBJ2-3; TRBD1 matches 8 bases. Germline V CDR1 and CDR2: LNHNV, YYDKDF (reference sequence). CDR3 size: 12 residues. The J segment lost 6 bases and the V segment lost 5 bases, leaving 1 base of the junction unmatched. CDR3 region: CATSRQGDTQYF. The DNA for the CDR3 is TGTGCCACCAGCCGACAGGGGGATACGCAGTATTTT.

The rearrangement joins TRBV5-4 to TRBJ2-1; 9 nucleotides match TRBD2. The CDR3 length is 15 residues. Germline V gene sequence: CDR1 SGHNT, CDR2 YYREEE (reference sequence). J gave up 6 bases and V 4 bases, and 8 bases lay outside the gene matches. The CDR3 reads CASSQLLAGTNEQFF. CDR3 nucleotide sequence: TGTGCCAGCAGCCAACTGCTAGCGGGAACCAATGAGCAGTTCTTC.